These 23 T cell receptor beta chains share one sample of origin, sequenced in a study of T cell responses to AZD1222 COVID-19 vaccine. Measured with immunoSEQ multiplex PCR; TCRdb has only the in-frame clones, and not every one. The sample records 120,000 or so clones, roughly 90% being singletons. Material: peripheral blood, obtained on day 0 of MenACWY control vaccination. These receptors were collected from an adult in good health.

J is TRBJ1-1 and V is TRBV27, with TRBD1 as a possible D gene (5 bases). From germline, CDR1 is MNHEY and CDR2 SMNVEV (reference sequence). The CDR3 spans 17 residues. Trimming took off 3 bases at V and 1 base at J, with 18 bases between the two ends. The CDR3 DNA sequence: TGTGCCAGCAGTTTTTTAGGGGTGGGACGGACGAACACTGAAGCTTTCTTT. Its protein is CASSFLGVGRTNTEAFF.

The rearrangement uses TRBV24-1 and TRBJ2-1; TRBD1 agrees at 9 bases. V shed 5 bases, J shed 8 bases, and the junction held 9 bases outside the gene matches. CDR3 length: 15 amino acids. Germline CDR1 and CDR2: KGHDR and SFDVKD. This chain's CDR3 is CATSVGQGLRDEQFF. The CDR3 DNA is TGTGCCACCAGTGTGGGACAGGGACTCCGCGATGAGCAGTTCTTC.

The rearrangement joins TRBV7-9 to TRBJ2-2; D not certain. This CDR3 comprises 18 residues. V was clipped by 2 bases and J by 3 bases, with 19 bases between them. The V gene's germline CDR1 is SEHNR and CDR2 FQNEAQ (reference sequence). CDR3 nucleotide sequence: TGTGCCAGCAGCTTAATCCCGCCGGGTAGTAGTGACACCGGGGAGCTGTTTTTT. Protein product: CASSLIPPGSSDTGELFF.

In DNA form, the CDR3 reads TGTGCCAGCAAAATTGGGGGAGCGAATGAGCAGTTCTTC. It yields the protein CASKIGGANEQFF. J is TRBJ2-1 and V is TRBV19, with D perhaps matching TRBD1 or TRBD2 (5 bases each). Trimming shortened V by 9 bases and J by 7 bases, and 16 bases separated the two germline ends. The CDR3 has 13 amino acids. Germline V gene sequence: CDR1 LNHDA, CDR2 SQIVND (reference sequence).

The chain uses TRBV5-1 and TRBJ1-1; possible D gene TRBD1, 5 bases. With 4 bases removed from V and 1 base from J, the gap between germline ends came to 11 bases. The germline V gene has CDR1 SGHRS and CDR2 YFSETQ. This CDR3 comprises 14 residues. The CDR3 DNA follows: TGCGCCAGCAGCCAACTGACAGCGAACACTGAAGCTTTCTTT. Translated, it gives CASSQLTANTEAFF.

This clone was observed a single time. This rearrangement joins TRBV10-3 to TRBJ1-1, with 7 bases fitting TRBD1. CDR3 length: 14 residues. Germline lookup yields CDR1 ENHRY and CDR2 SYGVKD. The junction had 6 bases not matched to a gene; V was cut back by 3 bases and J by 5 bases. The CDR3 sequence is CAISDGTVSTEAFF. The CDR3, as DNA: TGTGCCATCAGTGACGGGACAGTTTCTACTGAAGCTTTCTTT.

The V call is TRBV6-5, the J call TRBJ2-3; no clear D gene. This CDR3 has 13 amino acids. V lost 4 bases, J lost 8 bases, and 13 bases lay in between. Germline CDR1 is MNHEY and CDR2 is SVGAGI. Here the CDR3 reads CASSSLGTGTQYF. For the CDR3, the DNA is TGTGCCAGCAGTTCCCTTGGAACCGGTACGCAGTATTTT.

The chain joins TRBV19 to TRBJ1-4; TRBD1 aligns across 11 bases. After removal of 7 bases from V and 6 bases from J, the junction contained 7 bases not matched to a gene. Germline V gene lookup returns CDR1 LNHDA and CDR2 SQIVND (reference sequence). CDR3 length: 15 amino acids. Written as DNA, the CDR3 is TGTGCCAGTAAGTGGACAGGGGGCGCGGATGAAAAACTGTTTTTT. This gives the protein CASKWTGGADEKLFF.

This chain joins TRBV4-1 and TRBJ1-3; tentative D call: TRBD1 (6 bases). The CDR3 extends over 15 amino acids. Per germline, CDR1 MGHRA and CDR2 YSYEKL. With 4 bases removed from V and 9 bases from J, the gap between germline ends came to 19 bases. CDR3 amino acids: CASSREGTIGSTIYF. CDR3 coding DNA: TGCGCCAGCAGCCGGGAGGGGACAATAGGTAGCACCATATATTTT.

The chain recombines TRBV11-3 with TRBJ2-3; D remains unclear. Per the germline V gene, CDR1 is SGHNT and CDR2 is YENEEA. Trimming took 4 bases from V and 5 from J, leaving 4 bases between them. The CDR3 runs 11 residues. In DNA, the CDR3 is TGTGCCAGCAGCTCGGGAGATACGCAGTATTTT. It yields the protein CASSSGDTQYF.

The chain combines TRBV7-3 with TRBJ2-3, with 9 bases that match TRBD1. The CDR3 loop spans 15 amino acids. Trimming removed 5 bases from V and 2 bases from J; junction bases left unmatched: 5. Germline CDR1 and CDR2: SGHTA and FQGTGA. In DNA, the CDR3 is TGTGCCAGCAGCCTCTACAGGGGGCCCACAGATACGCAGTATTTT. Its translation: CASSLYRGPTDTQYF.

Regarding this clone: This same CDR3 is encoded by further DNA sequences in the sample. The rearrangement joins TRBV7-2 to TRBJ1-1; possible D gene TRBD1, 6 bases. Germline assignment: CDR1 SGHTA and CDR2 FQGNSA. The V and J ends lost 1 base and 1 base respectively, with 7 bases between them. The length of the CDR3 is 14 residues. The CDR3 bases are TGTGCCAGCAGCTTAGGGACAGCGAACACTGAAGCTTTCTTT. This codes for CASSLGTANTEAFF.

This clone was observed a handful of times. The chain uses TRBV6-2 or TRBV6-3 and TRBJ2-1; perhaps TRBD2 as D (6 bases). The length of the CDR3 is 17 residues. The germline V gene has CDR1 MNHEY and CDR2 SVGEGT. V was cut by 2 bases and J by 1 base, with 15 bases left in between. The CDR3 DNA reads TGTGCCAGCAGTTACGACGGGAGACACCCTTCCTACAATGAGCAGTTCTTC. Its translation: CASSYDGRHPSYNEQFF.

This rearrangement joins TRBV10-3 to TRBJ1-4; D not certain. The V gene's germline CDR1 is ENHRY and CDR2 SYGVKD. The V gene lost 10 bases and the J gene lost 1 base, with 7 bases spanning the gap. The length of the CDR3 is 12 residues. The CDR3 reads CATHGTNEKLFF. CDR3 sequence (DNA): TGTGCCACCCACGGAACTAATGAAAAACTGTTTTTT.

The chain carries TRBV5-4 and TRBJ2-5; no clear D. Trimming shortened V by 2 bases and J by 5 bases, and 4 bases separated the two germline ends. This CDR3 spans 11 amino acids. The germline V gene encodes CDR1 SGHNT and CDR2 YYREEE (reference sequence). CDR3 bases: TGTGCCAGCAGCTTCGGTGAGACCCAGTACTTC. It encodes CASSFGETQYF. The variable domain in full, completed from reference TRBV5-4 and TRBJ2-5, reads ETGVTQSPTHLIKTRGQQVTLRCSSQSGHNTVSWYQQALGQGPQFIFQYYREEENGRGNFPPRFSGLQFPNYSSELNVNALELDDSALYLCASSFGETQYFGPGTRLLVL.

The rearrangement uses TRBV27 and TRBJ1-6; no clear D. The CDR3 has 14 residues. The ends were cut back, 6 bases at V and 5 bases at J, with 11 bases in the middle. The germline V gene has CDR1 MNHEY and CDR2 SMNVEV (reference sequence). CDR3: CASRFRGDNSPLHF. CDR3 bases: TGTGCCAGCAGGTTCCGGGGAGATAATTCACCCCTCCACTTT.

J is TRBJ2-7 and V is TRBV6-5; 8 positions match TRBD1. Germline trimming cut 5 bases from V and 2 bases from J; bases unmatched to any gene: 5. The length of the CDR3 is 14 residues. Germline CDR1 MNHEY, CDR2 SVGAGI. This CDR3 is CASSQQGVTYEQYF. Written as DNA, the CDR3 is TGTGCCAGCAGTCAACAGGGGGTAACCTACGAGCAGTACTTC.

Only one count was recorded for this clone. V gene TRBV7-8 combines with J gene TRBJ2-7, with 10 positions matching TRBD1. The V gene's germline CDR1 is SGHVS and CDR2 FQNEAQ. The CDR3 has 15 amino acids. V lost 1 base to trimming and J lost 4 bases; unmatched junction nucleotides: 4. In DNA, the CDR3 is TGTGCCAGCAGCTTAGAGGGACAGGGGTTTTACGAGCAGTACTTC. Translated, it gives CASSLEGQGFYEQYF.

The J gene is TRBJ1-1, the V gene TRBV24-1; D is perhaps TRBD1 (6 bases). This CDR3 contains 16 residues. Germline V CDR1 and CDR2: KGHDR, SFDVKD. The V and J ends lost 4 bases and 5 bases respectively, with 19 bases between them. The CDR3 reads CATSESTGKGGTEAFF. The DNA of the CDR3 is TGTGCCACCAGTGAGAGCACAGGGAAAGGAGGTACTGAAGCTTTCTTT.

The chain couples TRBV20-1 to TRBJ2-1; D remains unclear. This CDR3 is built from 11 residues. V lost 3 bases and J 10 bases, leaving 10 bases between the germline ends. CDR1 and CDR2 (germline): DFQATT, SNEGSKA (reference sequence). The CDR3 spells CSASPEREQFF. The CDR3 DNA follows: TGCAGTGCTAGCCCCGAGAGAGAGCAGTTCTTC.

The rearrangement links TRBV6-5 to TRBJ1-4; TRBD1 matches 9 bases. V was clipped by 6 bases and J by 8 bases; unmatched bases: 4. The germline CDR1 and CDR2 sequences are MNHEY and SVGAGI. This CDR3 spans 13 amino acids. The CDR3 here is CASSMGQGEKLFF. CDR3 nucleotides: TGTGCCAGCAGCATGGGACAGGGAGAAAAACTGTTTTTT.

The chain is built from TRBV6-5 and TRBJ2-1; 16 bases fit TRBD2. Trimming at V came to 6 bases and at J to 7 bases, leaving 3 bases not matched to a gene. Per the germline V gene, CDR1 is MNHEY and CDR2 is SVGAGI. The length of the CDR3 is 15 residues. The CDR3 DNA reads as TGTGCCAGCAGGGAGGGACTAGCGGGAGGGAATGAGCAGTTCTTC. This gives the protein CASREGLAGGNEQFF.

The rearrangement joins TRBV29-1 to TRBJ2-1, with D unresolved. The CDR3 has 13 residues. CDR1 and CDR2 (germline): SQVTM, ANQGSEA. V was pared by 5 bases and J by 4 bases, with 12 bases between. CDR3 coding DNA: TGCAGCGTTAGTCATAATATGTACAATGAGCAGTTCTTC. Translated, it gives CSVSHNMYNEQFF.